Included here is one TCR beta chain sequence, with context. CDR1 and CDR2 from the germline V gene are MNHEY and SVGAGI. This CDR3 has 14 amino acids. Unmatched junction bases numbered 6, after V lost 5 bases and J lost 2 bases. TCRdb keeps only in-frame clones here, not all; method: immunoSEQ multiplex PCR. The table shows around 39,000 clones, with 88% occurring only once. The data originate from a study of T cell changes during pregnancy in multiple sclerosis. The V and J genes are TRBV6-5 and TRBJ2-7; 7 bases line up with TRBD1. The receptor was derived from a female donor with multiple sclerosis, enrolled in a pregnancy study. This specimen was CD8+ T cells from peripheral blood mononuclear cells, taken in the first trimester of pregnancy. This chain's CDR3 is CASSPRDRAYEQYF. CDR3 sequence (DNA): TGTGCCAGCAGTCCCCGGGACAGAGCCTACGAGCAGTACTTC.